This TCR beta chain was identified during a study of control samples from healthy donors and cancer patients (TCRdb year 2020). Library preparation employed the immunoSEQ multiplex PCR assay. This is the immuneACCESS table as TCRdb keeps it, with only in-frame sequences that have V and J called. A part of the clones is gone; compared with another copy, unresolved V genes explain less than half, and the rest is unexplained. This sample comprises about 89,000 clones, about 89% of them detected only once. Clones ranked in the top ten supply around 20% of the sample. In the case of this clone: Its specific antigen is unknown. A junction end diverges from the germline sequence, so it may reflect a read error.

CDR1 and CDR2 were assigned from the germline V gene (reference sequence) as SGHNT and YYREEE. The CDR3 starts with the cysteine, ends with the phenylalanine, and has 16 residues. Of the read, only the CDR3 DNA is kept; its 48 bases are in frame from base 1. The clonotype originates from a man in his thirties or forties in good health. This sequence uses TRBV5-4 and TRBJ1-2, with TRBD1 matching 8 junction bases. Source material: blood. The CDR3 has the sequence CASRLEPDRGYYGYTF. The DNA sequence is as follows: TGTGCCAGCAGGTTGGAGCCTGACAGGGGATACTATGGCTACACCTTC. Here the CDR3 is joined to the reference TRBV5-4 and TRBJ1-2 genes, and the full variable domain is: ETGVTQSPTHLIKTRGQQVTLRCSSQSGHNTVSWYQQALGQGPQFIFQYYREEENGRGNFPPRFSGLQFPNYSSELNVNALELDDSALYLCASRLEPDRGYYGYTFGSGTRLTVV.